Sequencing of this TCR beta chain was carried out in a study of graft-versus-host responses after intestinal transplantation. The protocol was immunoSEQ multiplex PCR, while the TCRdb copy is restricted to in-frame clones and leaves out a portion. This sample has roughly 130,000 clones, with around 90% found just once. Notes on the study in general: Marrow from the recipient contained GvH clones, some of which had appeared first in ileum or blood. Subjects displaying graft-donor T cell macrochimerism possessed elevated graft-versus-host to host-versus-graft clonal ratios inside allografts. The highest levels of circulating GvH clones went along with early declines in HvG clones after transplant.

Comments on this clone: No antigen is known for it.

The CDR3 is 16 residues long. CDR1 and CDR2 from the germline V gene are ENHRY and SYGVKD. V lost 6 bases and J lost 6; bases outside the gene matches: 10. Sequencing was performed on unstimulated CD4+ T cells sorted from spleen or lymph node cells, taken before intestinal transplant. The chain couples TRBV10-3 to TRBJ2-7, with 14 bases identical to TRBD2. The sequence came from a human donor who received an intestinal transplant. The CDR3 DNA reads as TGTGCCATCAGGGGGACTAGCGGGAGAAGTAGGGGCGAGCAGTACTTC. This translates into CAIRGTSGRSRGEQYF.